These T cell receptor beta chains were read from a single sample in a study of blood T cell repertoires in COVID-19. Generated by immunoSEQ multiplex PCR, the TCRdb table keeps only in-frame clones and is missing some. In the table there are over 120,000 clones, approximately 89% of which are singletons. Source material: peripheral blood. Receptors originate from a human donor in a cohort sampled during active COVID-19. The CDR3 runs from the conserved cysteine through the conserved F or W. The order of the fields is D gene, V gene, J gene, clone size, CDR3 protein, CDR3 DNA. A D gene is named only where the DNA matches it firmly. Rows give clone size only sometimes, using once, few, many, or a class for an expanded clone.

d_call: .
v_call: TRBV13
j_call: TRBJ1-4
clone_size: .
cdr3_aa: CASSDGGTDEKLFF
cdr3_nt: TGTGCCAGCAGCGACGGCGGGACGGATGAAAAACTGTTTTTT

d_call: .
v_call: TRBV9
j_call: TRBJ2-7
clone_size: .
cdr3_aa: CASSVAARGGTSEQYF
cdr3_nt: TGTGCCAGCAGCGTAGCGGCAAGGGGGGGGACGAGTGAGCAGTACTTC

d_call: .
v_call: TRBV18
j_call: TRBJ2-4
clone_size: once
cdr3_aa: CASSPGQGLDIQYF
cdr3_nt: TGTGCCAGCTCACCGGGGCAGGGGCTAGACATTCAGTACTTC

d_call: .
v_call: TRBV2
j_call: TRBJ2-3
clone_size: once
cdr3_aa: CASRDPGFEADTQYF
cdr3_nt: TGTGCCAGCAGGGACCCGGGGTTCGAGGCAGATACGCAGTATTTT

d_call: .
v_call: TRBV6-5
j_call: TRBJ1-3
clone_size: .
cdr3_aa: CASSYLRGSSGNTIYF
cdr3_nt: TGTGCCAGCAGTTACTTAAGGGGAAGCTCTGGAAACACCATATATTTT

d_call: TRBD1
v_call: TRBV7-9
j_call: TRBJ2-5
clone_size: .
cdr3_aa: CASSPRDRGQETQYF
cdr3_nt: TGTGCCAGCAGCCCCCGGGACAGGGGGCAAGAGACCCAGTACTTC

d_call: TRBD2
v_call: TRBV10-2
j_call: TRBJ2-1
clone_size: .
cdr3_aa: CASKLAGGRREQFF
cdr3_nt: TGCGCCAGCAAACTAGCGGGGGGGCGTCGGGAGCAGTTCTTC

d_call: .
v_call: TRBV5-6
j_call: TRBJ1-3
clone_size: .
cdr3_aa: CASSLVTSPGNTIYF
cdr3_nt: TGTGCCAGCAGCTTGGTCACCAGTCCTGGAAACACCATATATTTT

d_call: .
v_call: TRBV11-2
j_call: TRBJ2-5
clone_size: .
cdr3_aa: CASGHSGGFETQYF
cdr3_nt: TGTGCCAGCGGACATTCTGGGGGCTTCGAGACCCAGTACTTC

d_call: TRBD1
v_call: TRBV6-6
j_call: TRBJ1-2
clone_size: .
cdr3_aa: CASSQIGTATNGYTF
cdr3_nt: TGTGCCAGCAGTCAAATCGGGACAGCAACAAATGGCTACACCTTC

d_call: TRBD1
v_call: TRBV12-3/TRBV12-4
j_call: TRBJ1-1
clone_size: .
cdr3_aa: CASSWQGGTEAFF
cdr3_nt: TGTGCCAGCAGTTGGCAGGGGGGCACTGAAGCTTTCTTT

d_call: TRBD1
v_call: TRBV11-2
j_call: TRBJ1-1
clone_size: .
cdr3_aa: CASSFGQGAATEAFF
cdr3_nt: TGTGCCAGCAGCTTCGGACAGGGGGCGGCCACTGAAGCTTTCTTT

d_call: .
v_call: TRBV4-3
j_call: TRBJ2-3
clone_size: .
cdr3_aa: CASSQDGQGTDTQYF
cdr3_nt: TGCGCCAGCAGCCAAGATGGACAAGGCACAGATACGCAGTATTTT

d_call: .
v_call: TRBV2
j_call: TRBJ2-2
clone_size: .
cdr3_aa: CASSVGLGELFF
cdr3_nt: TGTGCCAGCAGTGTAGGACTGGGGGAGCTGTTTTTT

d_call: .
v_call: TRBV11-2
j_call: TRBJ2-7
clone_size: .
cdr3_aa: CASSSLGGRRGGLSYEQYF
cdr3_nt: TGTGCCAGCAGCTCCTTAGGGGGACGTAGAGGCGGCCTCTCCTACGAGCAGTACTTC

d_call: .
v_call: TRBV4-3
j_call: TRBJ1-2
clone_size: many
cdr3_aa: CASSQGRGFTNYGYTF
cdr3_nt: TGCGCCAGCAGCCAAGGTCGGGGGTTCACTAACTATGGCTACACCTTC

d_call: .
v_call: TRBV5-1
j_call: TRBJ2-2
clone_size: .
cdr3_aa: CASTSYRIANTGELFF
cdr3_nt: TGCGCCAGCACCTCCTACAGAATCGCGAACACCGGGGAGCTGTTTTTT

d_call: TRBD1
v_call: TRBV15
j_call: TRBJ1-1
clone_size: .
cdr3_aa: CATSRRTGWNTEAFF
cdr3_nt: TGTGCCACCAGCCGGAGGACAGGGTGGAACACTGAAGCTTTCTTT

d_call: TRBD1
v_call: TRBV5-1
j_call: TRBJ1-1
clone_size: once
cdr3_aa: CASSPGQELNTEAFF
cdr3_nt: TGCGCCAGCAGCCCCGGACAGGAACTGAACACTGAAGCTTTCTTT

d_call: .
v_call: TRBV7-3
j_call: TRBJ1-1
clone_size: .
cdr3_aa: CASSSTGGDAEAFF
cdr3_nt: TGTGCCAGCAGCTCGACCGGGGGAGATGCTGAAGCTTTCTTT

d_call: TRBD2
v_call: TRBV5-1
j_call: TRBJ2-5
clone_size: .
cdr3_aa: CASSRGTSGEETQYF
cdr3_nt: TGCGCCAGCAGCCGTGGGACTAGCGGGGAAGAGACCCAGTACTTC

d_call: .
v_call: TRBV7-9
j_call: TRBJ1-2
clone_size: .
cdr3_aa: CASSLGPAGANYGYTF
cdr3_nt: TGTGCCAGCAGCTTAGGCCCGGCAGGGGCTAACTATGGCTACACCTTC

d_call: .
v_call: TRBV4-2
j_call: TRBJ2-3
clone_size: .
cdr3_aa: CASSLFGGALTDTQYF
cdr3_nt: TGTGCCAGCAGCCTCTTTGGGGGGGCCCTCACAGATACGCAGTATTTT

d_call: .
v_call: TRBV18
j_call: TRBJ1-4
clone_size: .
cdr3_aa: CASSPPTATNEKLFF
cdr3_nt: TGTGCCAGCTCACCACCGACAGCAACTAATGAAAAACTGTTTTTT

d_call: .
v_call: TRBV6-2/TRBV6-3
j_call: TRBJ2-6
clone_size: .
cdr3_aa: CASSYSRPSSGANVLTF
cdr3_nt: TGTGCCAGCAGTTACTCTAGGCCTAGCTCTGGGGCCAACGTCCTGACTTTC

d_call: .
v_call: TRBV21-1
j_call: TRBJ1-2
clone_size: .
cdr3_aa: CAPRGDRGVRGYTF
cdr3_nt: TGTGCCCCAAGAGGGGACAGGGGAGTTCGTGGCTACACCTTC

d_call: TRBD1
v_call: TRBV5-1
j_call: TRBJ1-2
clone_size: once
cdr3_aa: CASSYSTGQSYTF
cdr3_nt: TGCGCCAGCAGCTACTCGACAGGGCAAAGCTACACCTTC

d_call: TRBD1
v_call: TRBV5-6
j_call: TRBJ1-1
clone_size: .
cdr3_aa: CASSLQGAVNTEAFF
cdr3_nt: TGTGCCAGCAGCTTACAGGGGGCGGTAAACACTGAAGCTTTCTTT

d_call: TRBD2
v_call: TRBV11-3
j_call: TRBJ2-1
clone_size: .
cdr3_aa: CASSARAGGHNEQFF
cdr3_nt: TGTGCCAGCAGCGCCAGAGCGGGGGGGCACAATGAGCAGTTCTTC

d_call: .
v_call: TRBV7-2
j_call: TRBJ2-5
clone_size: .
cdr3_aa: CASSLVGTSQETQYF
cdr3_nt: TGTGCCAGCAGCTTAGTGGGGACAAGCCAAGAGACCCAGTACTTC

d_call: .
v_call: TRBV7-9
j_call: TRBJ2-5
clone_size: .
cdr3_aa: CASSFGQSGETQYF
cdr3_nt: TGTGCCAGCAGCTTTGGACAGTCGGGGGAGACCCAGTACTTC

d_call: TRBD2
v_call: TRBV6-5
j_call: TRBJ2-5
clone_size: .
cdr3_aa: CASSPSGGGRETQYF
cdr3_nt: TGTGCCAGCAGTCCCAGCGGGGGGGGCCGGGAGACCCAGTACTTC

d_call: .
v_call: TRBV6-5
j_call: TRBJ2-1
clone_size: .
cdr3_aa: CASTLAGRYNEQFF
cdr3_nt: TGTGCCAGCACGCTTGCGGGGCGATACAATGAGCAGTTCTTC

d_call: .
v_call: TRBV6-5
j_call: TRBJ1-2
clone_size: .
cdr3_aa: CASRGGQNYGYTF
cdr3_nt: TGTGCCAGCAGGGGTGGACAGAACTATGGCTACACCTTC

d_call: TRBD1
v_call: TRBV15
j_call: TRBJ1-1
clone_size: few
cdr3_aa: CATSRGSQGEYTEAFF
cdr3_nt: TGTGCCACCAGCAGAGGTTCGCAGGGGGAGTACACTGAAGCTTTCTTT

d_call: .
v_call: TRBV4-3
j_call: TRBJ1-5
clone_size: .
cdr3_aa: CASSQTYSNQPQHF
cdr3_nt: TGCGCCAGCAGCCAGACATATAGCAATCAGCCCCAGCATTTT

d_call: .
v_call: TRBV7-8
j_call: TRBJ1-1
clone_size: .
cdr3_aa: CASSLALRSENTEAFF
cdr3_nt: TGTGCCAGCAGCTTAGCCCTCCGCAGCGAGAACACTGAAGCTTTCTTT

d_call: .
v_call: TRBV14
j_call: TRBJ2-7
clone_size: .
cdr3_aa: CASSQLIGAAYEQYF
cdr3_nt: TGTGCCAGCAGCCAGTTGATAGGAGCCGCCTACGAGCAGTACTTC

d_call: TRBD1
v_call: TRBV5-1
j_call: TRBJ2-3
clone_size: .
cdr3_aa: CASSPDRSTDTQYF
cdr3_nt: TGCGCCAGCAGCCCGGACAGGAGCACAGATACGCAGTATTTT

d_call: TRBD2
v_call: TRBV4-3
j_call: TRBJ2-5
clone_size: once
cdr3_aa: CASSRVAGGPETQYF
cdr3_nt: TGCGCCAGCAGCCGTGTAGCGGGGGGGCCGGAGACCCAGTACTTC